What follows describes a single TCR beta chain. The germline gives CDR1 SGHRS, CDR2 YFSETQ. The CDR3 runs 15 residues. This sample was included in a study of monozygotic twins with inflammatory bowel disease. TCRdb re-called the 5' RACE reads and gives one entry per CDR3 protein, without DNA. Recorded here are about 43,000 distinct CDR3 sequences; the top ten clones represent 5.3%. The J gene is TRBJ2-7, the V gene TRBV5-1; TCRdb's D gene call, TRBD2, goes unchecked for lack of DNA. The origin of this receptor is a human donor with ulcerative colitis or Crohn's disease, or a healthy co-twin of an affected twin (not recorded which). Sequenced input: blood. CDR3 sequence reads: CASAKLSGSGAEQYF.